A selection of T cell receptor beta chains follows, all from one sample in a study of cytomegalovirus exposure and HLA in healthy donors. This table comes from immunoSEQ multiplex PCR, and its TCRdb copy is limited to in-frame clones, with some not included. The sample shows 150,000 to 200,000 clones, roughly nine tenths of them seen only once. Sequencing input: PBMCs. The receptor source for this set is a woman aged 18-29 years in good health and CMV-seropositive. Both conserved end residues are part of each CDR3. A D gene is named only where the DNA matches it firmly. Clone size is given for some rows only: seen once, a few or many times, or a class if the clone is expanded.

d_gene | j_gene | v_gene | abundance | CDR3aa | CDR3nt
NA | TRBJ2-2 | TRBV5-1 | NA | CASSFGRDIYTGELFF | TGCGCCAGCAGCTTCGGCAGGGATATATACACCGGGGAGCTGTTTTTT
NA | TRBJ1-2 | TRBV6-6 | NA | CASSYRGTSTNYGYTF | TGTGCCAGCAGTTACAGGGGGACATCAACTAACTATGGCTACACCTTC
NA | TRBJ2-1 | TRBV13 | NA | CASSTSGVWVGEQFF | TGTGCCAGCAGCACCTCAGGGGTCTGGGTCGGTGAGCAGTTCTTC
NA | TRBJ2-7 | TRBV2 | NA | CASIVAGEHEQYF | TGTGCCAGCATAGTTGCAGGGGAGCACGAGCAGTACTTC
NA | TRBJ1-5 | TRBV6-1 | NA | CASRPSGYNQPQHF | TGTGCCAGCAGACCCTCAGGGTACAATCAGCCCCAGCATTTT
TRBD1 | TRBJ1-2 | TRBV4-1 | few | CASSYRDRPYGYTF | TGCGCCAGCAGCTACCGGGACAGGCCCTATGGCTACACCTTC
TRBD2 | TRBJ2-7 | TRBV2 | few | CASSEAPLAGSHSYEQYF | TGTGCCAGCAGTGAAGCGCCTCTAGCGGGTTCTCACTCCTACGAGCAGTACTTC
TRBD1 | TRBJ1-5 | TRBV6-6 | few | CASIDGTGYQPQHF | TGTGCCAGCATCGACGGGACAGGGTATCAGCCCCAGCATTTT
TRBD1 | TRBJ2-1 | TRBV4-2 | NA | CASSQAWDRGTEQFF | TGTGCCAGCAGCCAAGCCTGGGACAGGGGGACTGAGCAGTTCTTC
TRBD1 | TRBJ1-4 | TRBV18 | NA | CASSPRDRGRTNEKLFF | TGTGCCAGCTCACCTCGGGACAGGGGGCGGACTAATGAAAAACTGTTTTTT
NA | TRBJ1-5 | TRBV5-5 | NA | CASSLVTGVNQPQHF | TGTGCCAGCAGCCTGGTCACGGGAGTGAATCAGCCCCAGCATTTT
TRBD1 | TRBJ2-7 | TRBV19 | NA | CASITPGQGGGGQNEQYF | TGTGCCAGTATCACACCGGGACAGGGTGGCGGGGGCCAGAACGAGCAGTACTTC
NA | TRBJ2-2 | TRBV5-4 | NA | CASSTDPGQNTGELFF | TGTGCCAGCAGCACAGATCCGGGACAGAACACCGGGGAGCTGTTTTTT
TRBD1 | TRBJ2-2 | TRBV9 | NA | CASSVLTGGNGELFF | TGTGCCAGCAGCGTACTAACAGGGGGTAACGGGGAGCTGTTTTTT
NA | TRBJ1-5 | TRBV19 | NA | CASSNRVEGQPQHF | TGTGCCAGTAGTAACAGGGTAGAAGGTCAGCCCCAGCATTTT
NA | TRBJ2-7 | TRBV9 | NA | CASSERGVPYEQYF | TGTGCCAGCAGCGAACGCGGGGTGCCCTACGAGCAGTACTTC
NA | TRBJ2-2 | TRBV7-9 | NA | CASTTGGWPTGELFF | TGTGCCAGCACCACAGGAGGGTGGCCGACCGGGGAGCTGTTTTTT
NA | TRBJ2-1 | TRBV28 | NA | CASSLKGDNNEQFF | TGTGCCAGCAGTTTAAAAGGGGACAACAATGAGCAGTTCTTC
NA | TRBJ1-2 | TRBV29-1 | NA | CSVGRTDAYGYTF | TGCAGCGTTGGGCGGACAGACGCTTATGGCTACACCTTC
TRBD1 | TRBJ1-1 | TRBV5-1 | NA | CASSLGMTGDEAFF | TGCGCCAGCAGCTTGGGGATGACAGGGGATGAAGCTTTCTTT
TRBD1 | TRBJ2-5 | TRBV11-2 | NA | CASSLLGQALGETQYF | TGTGCCAGCAGCTTACTTGGACAGGCCCTAGGGGAGACCCAGTACTTC
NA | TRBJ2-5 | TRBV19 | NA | CASSTHKGLQETQYF | TGTGCCAGTAGTACCCACAAGGGACTCCAAGAGACCCAGTACTTC
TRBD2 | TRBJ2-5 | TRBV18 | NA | CASVTSGQETQYF | TGTGCCAGCGTAACTAGCGGCCAAGAGACCCAGTACTTC
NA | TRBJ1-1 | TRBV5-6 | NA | CASSPLSLNTEAFF | TGTGCCAGCAGCCCGTTGTCCCTTAACACTGAAGCTTTCTTT
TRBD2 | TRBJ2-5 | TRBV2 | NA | CASRTSGVQETQYF | TGTGCCAGCAGGACTAGCGGGGTTCAAGAGACCCAGTACTTC
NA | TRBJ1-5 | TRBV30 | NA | CAWSRQTNQPQHF | TGTGCCTGGAGTCGACAGACTAATCAGCCCCAGCATTTT
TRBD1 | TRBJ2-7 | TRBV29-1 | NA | CSARGQASYEQYF | TGCAGCGCCCGAGGACAGGCTTCCTACGAGCAGTACTTC
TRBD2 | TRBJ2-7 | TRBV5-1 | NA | CASSWQGLVNEQYF | TGCGCCAGCAGCTGGCAGGGACTAGTGAACGAGCAGTACTTC
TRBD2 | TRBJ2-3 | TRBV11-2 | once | CASCEAGTDTQYF | TGTGCCAGCTGCGAAGCGGGAACAGATACGCAGTATTTT
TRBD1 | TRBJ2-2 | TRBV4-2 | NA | CASSQWDSQRELFF | TGTGCCAGCAGCCAATGGGACAGCCAGCGGGAGCTGTTTTTT
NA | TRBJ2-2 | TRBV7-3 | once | CASSLLPRGVTGELFF | TGTGCCAGCAGCTTATTACCCAGGGGAGTCACCGGGGAGCTGTTTTTT
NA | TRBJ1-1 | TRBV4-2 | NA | CASSPLGEGKSTEAFF | TGTGCCAGCAGCCCCTTGGGGGAGGGAAAGAGCACTGAAGCTTTCTTT
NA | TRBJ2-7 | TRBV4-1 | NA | CASSQGGTYEQYF | TGCGCCAGCAGCCAAGGAGGGACCTACGAGCAGTACTTC
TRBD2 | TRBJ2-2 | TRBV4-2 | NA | CASSRREGSVTGELFF | TGTGCCAGCAGCCGGAGGGAGGGTAGCGTGACCGGGGAGCTGTTTTTT
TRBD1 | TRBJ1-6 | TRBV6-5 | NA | CASRTGQVNSPLHF | TGTGCCAGCAGGACGGGACAGGTTAATTCACCCCTCCACTTT
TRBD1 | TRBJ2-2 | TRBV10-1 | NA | CASSEPGQGKGGELFF | TGCGCCAGCAGTGAGCCGGGACAGGGCAAGGGCGGGGAGCTGTTTTTT
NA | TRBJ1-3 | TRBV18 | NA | CASSPSSALEGNTIYF | TGTGCCAGCTCACCATCCTCGGCCCTAGAGGGAAACACCATATATTTT
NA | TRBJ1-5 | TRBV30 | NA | CAWSVGGPNQPQHF | TGTGCCTGGAGTGTAGGAGGGCCCAATCAGCCCCAGCATTTT
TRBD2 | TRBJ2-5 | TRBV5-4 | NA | CASSPGASGEETQYF | TGTGCCAGCAGCCCGGGGGCTAGCGGGGAAGAGACCCAGTACTTC
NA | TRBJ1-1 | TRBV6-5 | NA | CASSYRLGGWTEAFF | TGTGCCAGCAGTTACCGGCTGGGAGGTTGGACTGAAGCTTTCTTT
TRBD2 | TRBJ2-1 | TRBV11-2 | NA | CASSLGTSGRRWNEQFF | TGTGCCAGCAGCTTAGGAACTAGCGGGAGGAGGTGGAATGAGCAGTTCTTC
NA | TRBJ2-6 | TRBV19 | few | CASSIRNSGVQLSGANVLTF | TGTGCCAGTAGTATTAGAAACTCAGGGGTACAACTCTCTGGGGCCAACGTCCTGACTTTC
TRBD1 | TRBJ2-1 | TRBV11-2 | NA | CASSQDRGHNEQFF | TGTGCCAGCAGCCAAGACAGGGGCCACAATGAGCAGTTCTTC
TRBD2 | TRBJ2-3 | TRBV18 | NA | CASSPSSGREDTQYF | TGTGCCAGCTCACCGAGTAGCGGGAGGGAAGATACGCAGTATTTT
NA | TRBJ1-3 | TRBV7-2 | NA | CASSRMAGKLDGNTIYF | TGTGCCAGCAGCCGAATGGCCGGGAAGCTTGATGGAAACACCATATATTTT
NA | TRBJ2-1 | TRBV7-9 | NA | CASSLQEYNEQFF | TGTGCCAGCAGTTTACAGGAATACAATGAGCAGTTCTTC
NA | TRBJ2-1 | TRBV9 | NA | CASSVGPPGLASYNEQFF | TGTGCCAGCAGCGTAGGACCTCCCGGGCTAGCGAGTTACAATGAGCAGTTCTTC
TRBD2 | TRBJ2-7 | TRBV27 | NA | CASSLSPGTSGPRGYEQYF | TGTGCCAGCAGTTTGTCACCCGGGACTAGCGGACCCCGGGGCTACGAGCAGTACTTC
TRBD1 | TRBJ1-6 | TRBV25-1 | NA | CASSEYAGGNSPLHF | TGTGCCAGCAGTGAATATGCAGGGGGCAATTCACCCCTCCACTTT
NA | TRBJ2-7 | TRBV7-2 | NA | CASSQRGYSYEQYF | TGTGCCAGCAGCCAGAGAGGGTACTCCTACGAGCAGTACTTC
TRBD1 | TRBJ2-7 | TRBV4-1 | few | CASSQAQGPYEQYF | TGCGCCAGCAGCCAGGCACAGGGGCCCTACGAGCAGTACTTC
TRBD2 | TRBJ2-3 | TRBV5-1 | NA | CASSRSGGREDTQYF | TGCGCCAGCAGCCGTAGCGGGGGAAGGGAAGATACGCAGTATTTT
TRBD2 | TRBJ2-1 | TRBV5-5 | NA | CASSPVGGRNEQFF | TGTGCCAGCAGCCCAGTGGGCGGGAGGAATGAGCAGTTCTTC
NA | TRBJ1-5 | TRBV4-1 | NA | CASSQDRGRDQPQHF | TGCGCCAGCAGCCAAGATAGGGGAAGGGATCAGCCCCAGCATTTT
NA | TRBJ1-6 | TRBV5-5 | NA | CASSLAGGRYNSPLHF | TGTGCCAGCAGCTTGGCCGGAGGACGGTATAATTCACCCCTCCACTTT
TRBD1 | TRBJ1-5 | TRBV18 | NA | CASSSRTGSNQPQHF | TGTGCCAGCTCATCCCGGACAGGAAGCAATCAGCCCCAGCATTTT
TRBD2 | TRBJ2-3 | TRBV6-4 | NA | CASSDGGGSTDTQYF | TGTGCCAGCAGTGACGGGGGGGGTAGCACAGATACGCAGTATTTT
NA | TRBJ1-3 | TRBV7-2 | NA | CASSLAGLFSGNTIYF | TGTGCCAGCAGCTTAGCGGGACTGTTCTCTGGAAACACCATATATTTT